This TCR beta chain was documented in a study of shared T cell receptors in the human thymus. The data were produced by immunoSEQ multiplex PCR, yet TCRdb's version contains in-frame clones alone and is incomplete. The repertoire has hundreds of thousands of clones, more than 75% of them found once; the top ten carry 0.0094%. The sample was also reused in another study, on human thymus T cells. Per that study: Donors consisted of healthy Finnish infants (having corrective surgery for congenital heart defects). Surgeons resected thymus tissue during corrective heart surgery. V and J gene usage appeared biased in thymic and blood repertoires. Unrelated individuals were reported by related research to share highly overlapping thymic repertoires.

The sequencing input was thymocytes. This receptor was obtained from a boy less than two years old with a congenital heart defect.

DNA for the CDR3: TGTGCCAGCAGTGCAGGGGGGCCCTCAGATACGCAGTATTTT. Amino acid sequence: CASSAGGPSDTQYF. The J gene is TRBJ2-3, the V gene TRBV6-5; weak D call: TRBD1 (7 bases). V lost 5 bases, J lost 4 bases, and 13 bases lay in between. The length of the CDR3 is 14 residues. Germline loops: CDR1 MNHEY, CDR2 SVGAGI.